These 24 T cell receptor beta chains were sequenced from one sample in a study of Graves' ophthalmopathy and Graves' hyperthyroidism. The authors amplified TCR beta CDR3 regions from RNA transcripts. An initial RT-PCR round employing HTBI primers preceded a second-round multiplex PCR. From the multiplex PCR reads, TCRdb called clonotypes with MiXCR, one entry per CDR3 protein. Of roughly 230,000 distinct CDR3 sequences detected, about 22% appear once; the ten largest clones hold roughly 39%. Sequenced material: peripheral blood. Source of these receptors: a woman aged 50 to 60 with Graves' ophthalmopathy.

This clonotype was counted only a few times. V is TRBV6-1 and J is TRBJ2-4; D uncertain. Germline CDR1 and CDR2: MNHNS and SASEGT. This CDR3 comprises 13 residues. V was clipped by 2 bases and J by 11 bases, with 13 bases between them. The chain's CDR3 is CASSEPGPRFQYF. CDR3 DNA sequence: TGTGCCAGCAGTGAACCGGGTCCGCGCTTTCAGTACTTC.

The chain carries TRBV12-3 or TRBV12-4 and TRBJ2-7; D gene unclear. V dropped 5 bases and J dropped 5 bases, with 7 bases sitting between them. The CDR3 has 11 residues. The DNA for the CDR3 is TGTGCCAGCAGTCCCTCTAACGAGCAGTACTTC. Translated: CASSPSNEQYF.

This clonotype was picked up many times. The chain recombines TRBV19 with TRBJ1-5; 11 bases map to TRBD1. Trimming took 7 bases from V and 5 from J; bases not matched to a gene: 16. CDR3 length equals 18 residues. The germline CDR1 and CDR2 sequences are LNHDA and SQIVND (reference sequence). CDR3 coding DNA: TGTGCCAGTACCCCGACGACCTGGACAGGGGGCAGGGATCAGCCCCAGCATTTT. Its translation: CASTPTTWTGGRDQPQHF.

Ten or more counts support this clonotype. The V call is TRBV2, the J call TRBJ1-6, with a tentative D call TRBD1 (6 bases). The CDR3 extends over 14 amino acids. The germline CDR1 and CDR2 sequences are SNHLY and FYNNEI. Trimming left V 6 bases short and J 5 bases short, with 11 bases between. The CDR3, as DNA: TGTGCCAGCAGCGCCCAGGGGAATAATTCACCCCTCCACTTT. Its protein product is CASSAQGNNSPLHF.

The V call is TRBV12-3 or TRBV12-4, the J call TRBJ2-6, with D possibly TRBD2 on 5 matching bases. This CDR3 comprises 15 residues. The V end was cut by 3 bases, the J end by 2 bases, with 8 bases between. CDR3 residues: CASSFAGPGANVLTF. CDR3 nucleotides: TGTGCCAGCAGTTTCGCGGGTCCTGGGGCCAACGTCCTGACTTTC.

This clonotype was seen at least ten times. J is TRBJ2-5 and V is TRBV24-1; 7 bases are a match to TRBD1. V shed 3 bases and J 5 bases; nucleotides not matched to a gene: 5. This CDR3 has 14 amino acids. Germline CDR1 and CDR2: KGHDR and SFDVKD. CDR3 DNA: TGTGCCACCAGTGATCCACAGGGGTCCGAGACCCAGTACTTC. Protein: CATSDPQGSETQYF.

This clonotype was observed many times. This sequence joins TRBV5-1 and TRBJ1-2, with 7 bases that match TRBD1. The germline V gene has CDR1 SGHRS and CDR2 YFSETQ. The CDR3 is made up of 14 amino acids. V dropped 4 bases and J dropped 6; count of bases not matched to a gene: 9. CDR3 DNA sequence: TGCGCCAGCAGCCCGGACAGGCGGCTGGATGGCTACACCTTC. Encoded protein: CASSPDRRLDGYTF.

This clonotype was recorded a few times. CDR3 region: CASSMRQGDREYF. CDR3 coding DNA: TGTGCCAGTAGTATGCGGCAGGGCGACAGGGAGTACTTC. The chain employs TRBV19 and TRBJ2-7, with TRBD1 matching 7 bases. Germline V gives CDR1 LNHDA, CDR2 SQIVND (reference sequence). The CDR3 sequence is 13 residues long. V dropped 3 bases and J dropped 11; count of bases not matched to a gene: 10.

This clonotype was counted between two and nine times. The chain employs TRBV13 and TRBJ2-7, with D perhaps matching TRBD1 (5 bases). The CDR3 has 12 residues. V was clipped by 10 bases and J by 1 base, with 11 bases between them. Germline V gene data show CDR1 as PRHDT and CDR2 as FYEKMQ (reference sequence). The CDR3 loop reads CATSRVSYEQYF. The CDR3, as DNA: TGTGCCACCTCCAGGGTATCCTACGAGCAGTACTTC.

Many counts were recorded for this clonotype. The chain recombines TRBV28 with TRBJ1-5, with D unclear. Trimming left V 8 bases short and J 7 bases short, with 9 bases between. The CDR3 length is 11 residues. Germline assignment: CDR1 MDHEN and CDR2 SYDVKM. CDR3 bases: TGTGCCAGCTCTAAACTCCAGCCCCAGCATTTT. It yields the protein CASSKLQPQHF.

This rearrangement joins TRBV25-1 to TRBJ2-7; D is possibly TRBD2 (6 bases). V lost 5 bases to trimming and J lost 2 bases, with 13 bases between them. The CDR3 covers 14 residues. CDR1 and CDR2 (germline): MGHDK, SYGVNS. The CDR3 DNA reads TGTGCCAGCAGTAAGGGACTTCAAGCCTACGAGCAGTACTTC. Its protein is CASSKGLQAYEQYF.

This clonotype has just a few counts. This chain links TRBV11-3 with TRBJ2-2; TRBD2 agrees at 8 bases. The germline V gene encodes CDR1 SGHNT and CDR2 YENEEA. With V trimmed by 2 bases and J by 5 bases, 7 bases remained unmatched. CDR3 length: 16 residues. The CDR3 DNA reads TGTGCCAGCAGCTTATTCACGGCGGGAGGAACCGGGGAGCTGTTTTTT. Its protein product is CASSLFTAGGTGELFF.

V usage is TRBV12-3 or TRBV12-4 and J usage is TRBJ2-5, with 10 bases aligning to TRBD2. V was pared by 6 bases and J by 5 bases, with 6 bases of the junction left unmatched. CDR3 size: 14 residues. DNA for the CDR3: TGTGCCAGCAGCTTTCCGACTAGCGGGGAGACCCAGTACTTC. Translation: CASSFPTSGETQYF.

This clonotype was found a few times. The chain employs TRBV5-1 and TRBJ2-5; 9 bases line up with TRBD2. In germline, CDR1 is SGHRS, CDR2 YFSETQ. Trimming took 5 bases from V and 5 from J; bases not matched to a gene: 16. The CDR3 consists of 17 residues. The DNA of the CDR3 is TGCGCCAGCAGTCCGGGGGCTAGCGGGACCGGGGGGGAGACCCAGTACTTC. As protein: CASSPGASGTGGETQYF.

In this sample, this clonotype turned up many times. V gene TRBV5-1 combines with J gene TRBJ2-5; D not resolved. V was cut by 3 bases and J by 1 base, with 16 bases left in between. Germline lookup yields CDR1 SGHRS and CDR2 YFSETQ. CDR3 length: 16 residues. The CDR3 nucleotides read TGCGCCAGCAGCTCAACCCCAGACGGAACCCAAGAGACCCAGTACTTC. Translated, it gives CASSSTPDGTQETQYF. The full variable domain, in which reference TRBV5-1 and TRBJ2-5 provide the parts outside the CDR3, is KAGVTQTPRYLIKTRGQQVTLSCSPISGHRSVSWYQQTPGQGLQFLFEYFSETQRNKGNFPGRFSGRQFSNSRSEMNVSTLELGDSALYLCASSSTPDGTQETQYFGPGTRLLVL.

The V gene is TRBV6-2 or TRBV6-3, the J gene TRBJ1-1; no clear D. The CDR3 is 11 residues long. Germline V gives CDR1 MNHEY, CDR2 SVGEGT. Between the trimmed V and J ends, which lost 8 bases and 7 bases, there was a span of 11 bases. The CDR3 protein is CASGDRSEAFF. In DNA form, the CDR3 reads TGTGCCAGCGGCGACCGTAGTGAAGCTTTCTTT.

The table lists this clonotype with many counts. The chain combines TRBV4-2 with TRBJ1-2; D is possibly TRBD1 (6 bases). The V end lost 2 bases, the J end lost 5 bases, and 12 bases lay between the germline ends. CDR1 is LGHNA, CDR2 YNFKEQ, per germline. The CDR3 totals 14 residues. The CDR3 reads CASSQLGQIYGYTF. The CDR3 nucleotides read TGTGCCAGCAGCCAACTGGGACAAATATATGGCTACACCTTC.

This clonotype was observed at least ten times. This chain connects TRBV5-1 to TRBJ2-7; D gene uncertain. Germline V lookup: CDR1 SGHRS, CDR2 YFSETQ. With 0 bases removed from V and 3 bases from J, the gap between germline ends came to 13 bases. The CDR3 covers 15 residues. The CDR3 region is CASSLDNGPFYEQYF. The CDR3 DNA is TGCGCCAGCAGCTTGGATAATGGACCGTTCTACGAGCAGTACTTC. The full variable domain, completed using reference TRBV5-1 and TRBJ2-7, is KAGVTQTPRYLIKTRGQQVTLSCSPISGHRSVSWYQQTPGQGLQFLFEYFSETQRNKGNFPGRFSGRQFSNSRSEMNVSTLELGDSALYLCASSLDNGPFYEQYFGPGTRLTVT.

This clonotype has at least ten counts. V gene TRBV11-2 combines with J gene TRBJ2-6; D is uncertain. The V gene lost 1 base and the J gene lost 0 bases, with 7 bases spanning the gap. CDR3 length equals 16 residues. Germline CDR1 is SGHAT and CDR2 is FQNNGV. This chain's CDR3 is CASSLVGSSGANVLTF. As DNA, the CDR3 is TGTGCCAGCAGCTTAGTCGGCAGCTCTGGGGCCAACGTCCTGACTTTC.

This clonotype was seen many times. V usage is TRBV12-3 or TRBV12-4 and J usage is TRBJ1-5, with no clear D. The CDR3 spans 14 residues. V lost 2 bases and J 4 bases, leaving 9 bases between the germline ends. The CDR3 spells CASSLLAANQPQHF. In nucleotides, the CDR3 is TGTGCCAGCAGTTTATTGGCCGCAAATCAGCCCCAGCATTTT.

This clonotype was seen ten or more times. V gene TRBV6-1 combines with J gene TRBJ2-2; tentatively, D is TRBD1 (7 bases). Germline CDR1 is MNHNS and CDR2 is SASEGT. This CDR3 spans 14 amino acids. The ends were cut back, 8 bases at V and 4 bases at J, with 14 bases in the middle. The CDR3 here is CASGRQGGTGELFF. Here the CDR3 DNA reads TGTGCCAGCGGGAGACAGGGAGGCACCGGGGAGCTGTTTTTT.

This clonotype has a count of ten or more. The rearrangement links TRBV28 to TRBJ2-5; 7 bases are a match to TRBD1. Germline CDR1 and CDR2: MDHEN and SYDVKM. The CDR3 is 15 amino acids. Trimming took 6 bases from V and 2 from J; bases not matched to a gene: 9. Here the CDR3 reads CASRLGQARQETQYF. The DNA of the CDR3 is TGTGCCAGCAGACTTGGACAGGCCCGACAAGAGACCCAGTACTTC.

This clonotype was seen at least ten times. The CDR3 is CASSLVGSTGNTIYF. CDR3 sequence (DNA): TGTGCCAGCAGCTTAGTCGGTAGTACCGGAAACACCATATATTTT. The chain links TRBV7-9 to TRBJ1-3, with D unresolved. V gave up 1 base and J gave up 4 bases, with 11 bases separating them. Germline values: CDR1 SEHNR, CDR2 FQNEAQ (reference sequence). The CDR3 sequence is 15 residues long.

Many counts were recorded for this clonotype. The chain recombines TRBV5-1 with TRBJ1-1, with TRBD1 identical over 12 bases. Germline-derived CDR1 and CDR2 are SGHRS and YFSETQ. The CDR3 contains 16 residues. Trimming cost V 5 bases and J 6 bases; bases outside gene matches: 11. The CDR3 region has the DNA TGCGCCAGCAGTCGGGGGACAGGGGGCGCGAGGTCTGAAGCTTTCTTT. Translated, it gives CASSRGTGGARSEAFF.